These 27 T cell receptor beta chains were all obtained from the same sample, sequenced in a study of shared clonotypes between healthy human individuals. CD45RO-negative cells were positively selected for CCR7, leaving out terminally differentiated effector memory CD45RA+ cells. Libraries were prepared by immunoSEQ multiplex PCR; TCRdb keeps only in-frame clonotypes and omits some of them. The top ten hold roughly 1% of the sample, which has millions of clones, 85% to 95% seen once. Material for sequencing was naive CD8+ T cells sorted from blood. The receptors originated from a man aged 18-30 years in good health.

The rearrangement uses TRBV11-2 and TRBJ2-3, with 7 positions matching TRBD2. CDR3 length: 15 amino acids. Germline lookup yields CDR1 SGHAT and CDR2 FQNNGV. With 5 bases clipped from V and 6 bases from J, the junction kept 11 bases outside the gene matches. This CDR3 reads CASSTSGNQGDTQYF. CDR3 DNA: TGTGCCAGCAGCACAAGCGGGAATCAAGGTGATACGCAGTATTTT.

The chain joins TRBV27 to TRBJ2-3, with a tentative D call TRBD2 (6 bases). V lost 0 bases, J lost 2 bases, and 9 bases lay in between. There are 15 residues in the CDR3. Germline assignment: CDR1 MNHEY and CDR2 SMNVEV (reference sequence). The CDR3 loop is CASSLSGGPTDTQYF. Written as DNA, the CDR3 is TGTGCCAGCAGTTTATCGGGAGGCCCCACAGATACGCAGTATTTT.

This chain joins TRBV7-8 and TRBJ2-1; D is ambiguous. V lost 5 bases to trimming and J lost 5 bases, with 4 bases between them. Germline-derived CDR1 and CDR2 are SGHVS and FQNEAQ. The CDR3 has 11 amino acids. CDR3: CASSQNNEQFF. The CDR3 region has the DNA TGTGCCAGCAGCCAAAACAATGAGCAGTTCTTC.

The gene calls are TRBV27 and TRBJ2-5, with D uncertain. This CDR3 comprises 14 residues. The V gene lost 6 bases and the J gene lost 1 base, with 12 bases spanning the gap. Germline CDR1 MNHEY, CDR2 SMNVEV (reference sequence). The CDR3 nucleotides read TGTGCCAGCAGCCCGACGCCCGTCCAAGAGACCCAGTACTTC. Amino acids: CASSPTPVQETQYF.

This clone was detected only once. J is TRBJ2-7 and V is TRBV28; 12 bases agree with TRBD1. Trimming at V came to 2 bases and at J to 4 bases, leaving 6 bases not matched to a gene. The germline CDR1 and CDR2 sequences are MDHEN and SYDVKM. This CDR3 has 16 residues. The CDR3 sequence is CASSLGTGGLTYEQYF. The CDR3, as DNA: TGTGCCAGCAGTTTAGGGACAGGGGGCCTCACGTACGAGCAGTACTTC.

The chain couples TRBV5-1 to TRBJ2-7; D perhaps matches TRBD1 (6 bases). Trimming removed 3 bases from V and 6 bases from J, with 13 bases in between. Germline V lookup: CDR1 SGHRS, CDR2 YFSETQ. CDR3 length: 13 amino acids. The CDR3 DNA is TGCGCCAGCAGCTGGGACACTCGGCCCGAGCAGTACTTC. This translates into CASSWDTRPEQYF.

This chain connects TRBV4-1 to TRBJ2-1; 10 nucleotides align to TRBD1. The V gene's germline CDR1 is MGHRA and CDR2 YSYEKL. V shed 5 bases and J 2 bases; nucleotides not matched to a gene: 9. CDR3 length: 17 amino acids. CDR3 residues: CASSERHGQGAYNEQFF. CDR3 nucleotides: TGCGCCAGCAGCGAACGGCATGGACAGGGGGCCTACAATGAGCAGTTCTTC.

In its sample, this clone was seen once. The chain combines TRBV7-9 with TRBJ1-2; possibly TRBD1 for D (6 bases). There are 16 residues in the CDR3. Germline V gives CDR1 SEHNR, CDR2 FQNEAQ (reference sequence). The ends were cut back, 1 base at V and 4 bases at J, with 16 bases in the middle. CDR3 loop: CASSLDLQGGLYGYTF. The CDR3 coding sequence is TGTGCCAGCAGCTTAGATCTACAGGGAGGACTCTATGGCTACACCTTC. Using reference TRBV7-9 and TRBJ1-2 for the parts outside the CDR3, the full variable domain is DTGVSQNPRHKITKRGQNVTFRCDPISEHNRLYWYRQTLGQGPEFLTYFQNEAQLEKSRLLSDRFSAERPKGSFSTLEIQRTEQGDSAMYLCASSLDLQGGLYGYTFGSGTRLTVV.

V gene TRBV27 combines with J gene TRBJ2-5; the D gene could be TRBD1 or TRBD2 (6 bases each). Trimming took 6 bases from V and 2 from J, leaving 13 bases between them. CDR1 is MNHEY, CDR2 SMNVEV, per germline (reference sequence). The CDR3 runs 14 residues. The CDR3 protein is CASRAGQAQETQYF. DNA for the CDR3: TGTGCCAGCAGGGCGGGACAAGCGCAAGAGACCCAGTACTTC.

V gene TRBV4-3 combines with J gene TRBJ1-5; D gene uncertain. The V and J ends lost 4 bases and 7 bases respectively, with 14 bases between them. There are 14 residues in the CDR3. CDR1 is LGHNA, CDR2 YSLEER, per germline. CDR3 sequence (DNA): TGCGCCAGCAGCCCCGACCACAACCGGCAGCCCCAGCATTTT. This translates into CASSPDHNRQPQHF.

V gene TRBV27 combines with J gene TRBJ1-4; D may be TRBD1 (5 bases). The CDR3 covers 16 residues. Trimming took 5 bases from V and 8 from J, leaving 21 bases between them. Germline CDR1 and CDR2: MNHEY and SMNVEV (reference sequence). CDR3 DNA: TGTGCCAGCAGTCCGCCCGATGGGGCGGTTCAGGAAAAACTGTTTTTT. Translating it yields CASSPPDGAVQEKLFF.

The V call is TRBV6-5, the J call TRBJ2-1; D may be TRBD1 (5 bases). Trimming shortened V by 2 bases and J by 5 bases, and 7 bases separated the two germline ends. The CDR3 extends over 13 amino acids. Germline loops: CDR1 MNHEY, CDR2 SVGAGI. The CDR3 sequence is CASSYVRDNEQFF. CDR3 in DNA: TGTGCCAGCAGTTACGTCAGGGACAATGAGCAGTTCTTC.

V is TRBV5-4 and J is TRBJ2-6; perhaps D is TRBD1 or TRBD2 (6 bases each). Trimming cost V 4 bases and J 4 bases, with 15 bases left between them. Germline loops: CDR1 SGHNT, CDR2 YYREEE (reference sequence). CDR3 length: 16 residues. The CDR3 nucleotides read TGTGCCAGCAGCCCGGGGCCGGGGGCCGGGGCCAACGTCCTGACTTTC. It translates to CASSPGPGAGANVLTF.

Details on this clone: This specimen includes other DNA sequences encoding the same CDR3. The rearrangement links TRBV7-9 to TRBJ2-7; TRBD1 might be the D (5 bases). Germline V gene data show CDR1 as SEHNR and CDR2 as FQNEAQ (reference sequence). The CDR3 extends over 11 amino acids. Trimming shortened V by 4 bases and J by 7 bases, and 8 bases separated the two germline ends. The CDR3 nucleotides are TGTGCCAGCAGCTCAGGGATGGAGCAGTACTTC. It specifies CASSSGMEQYF.

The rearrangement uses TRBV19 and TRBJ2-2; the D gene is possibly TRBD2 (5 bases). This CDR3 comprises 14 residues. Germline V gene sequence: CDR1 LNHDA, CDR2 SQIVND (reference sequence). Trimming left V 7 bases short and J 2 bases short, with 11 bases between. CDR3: CASIDLANTGELFF. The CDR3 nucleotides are TGTGCCAGTATTGACCTAGCAAACACCGGGGAGCTGTTTTTT.

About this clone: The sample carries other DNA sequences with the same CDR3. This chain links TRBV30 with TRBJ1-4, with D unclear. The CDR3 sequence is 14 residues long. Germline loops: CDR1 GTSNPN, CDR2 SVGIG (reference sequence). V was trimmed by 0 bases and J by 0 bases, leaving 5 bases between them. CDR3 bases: TGTGCCTGGAGTGTAGGTGCAACTAATGAAAAACTGTTTTTT. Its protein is CAWSVGATNEKLFF.

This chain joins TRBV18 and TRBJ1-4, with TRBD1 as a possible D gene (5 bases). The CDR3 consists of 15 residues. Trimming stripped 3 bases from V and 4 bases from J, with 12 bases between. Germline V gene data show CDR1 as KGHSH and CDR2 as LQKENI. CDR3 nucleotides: TGTGCCAGCTCACCTGGGGACGCATTTAATGAAAAACTGTTTTTT. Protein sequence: CASSPGDAFNEKLFF.

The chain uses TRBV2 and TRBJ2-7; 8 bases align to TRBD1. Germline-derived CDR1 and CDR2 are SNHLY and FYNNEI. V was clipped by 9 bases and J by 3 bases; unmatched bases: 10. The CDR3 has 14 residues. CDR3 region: CASGSDRAGYEQYF. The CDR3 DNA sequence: TGTGCCAGTGGCTCGGACAGGGCCGGCTACGAGCAGTACTTC.

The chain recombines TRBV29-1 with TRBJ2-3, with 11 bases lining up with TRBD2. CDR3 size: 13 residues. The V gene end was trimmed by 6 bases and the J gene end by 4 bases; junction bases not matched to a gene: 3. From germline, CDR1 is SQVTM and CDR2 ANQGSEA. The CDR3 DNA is TGCAGCGTGACTAGCGGGGTAGCAGATACGCAGTATTTT. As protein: CSVTSGVADTQYF.

CDR3 DNA sequence: TGTGCCAGCAGCGACGGACGACTAGCGGGGGCCGTTTACGAGCAGTACTTC. It encodes CASSDGRLAGAVYEQYF. The chain links TRBV7-9 to TRBJ2-7; 12 bases agree with TRBD2. This CDR3 is built from 17 residues. In germline, CDR1 is SEHNR, CDR2 FQNEAQ (reference sequence). V gave up 5 bases and J gave up 4 bases; unmatched junction bases: 12.

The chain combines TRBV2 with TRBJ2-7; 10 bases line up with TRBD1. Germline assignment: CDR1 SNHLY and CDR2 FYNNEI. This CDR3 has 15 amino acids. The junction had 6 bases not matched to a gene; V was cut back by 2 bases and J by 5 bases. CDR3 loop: CASSEWGQGLNEQYF. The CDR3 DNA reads TGTGCCAGCAGTGAATGGGGACAGGGGCTAAACGAGCAGTACTTC.

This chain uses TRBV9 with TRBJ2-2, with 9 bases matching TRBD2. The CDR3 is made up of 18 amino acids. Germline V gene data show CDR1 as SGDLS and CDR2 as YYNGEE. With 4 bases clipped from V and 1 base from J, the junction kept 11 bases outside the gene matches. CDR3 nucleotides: TGTGCCAGCAGCTCTCCGCGGGAGGGCCCACAGAACACCGGGGAGCTGTTTTTT. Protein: CASSSPREGPQNTGELFF.

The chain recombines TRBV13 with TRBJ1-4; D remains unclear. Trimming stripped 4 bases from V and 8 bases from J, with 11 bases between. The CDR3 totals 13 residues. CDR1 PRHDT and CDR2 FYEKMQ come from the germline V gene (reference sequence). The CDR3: CASSSSPEEKLFF. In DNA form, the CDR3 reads TGTGCCAGCAGCTCATCGCCTGAGGAAAAACTGTTTTTT.

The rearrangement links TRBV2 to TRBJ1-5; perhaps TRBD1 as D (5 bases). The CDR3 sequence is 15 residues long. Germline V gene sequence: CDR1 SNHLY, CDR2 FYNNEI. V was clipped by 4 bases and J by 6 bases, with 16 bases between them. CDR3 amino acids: CASSVGDGAIQPQHF. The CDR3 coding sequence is TGTGCCAGCAGTGTTGGGGACGGAGCGATTCAGCCCCAGCATTTT.

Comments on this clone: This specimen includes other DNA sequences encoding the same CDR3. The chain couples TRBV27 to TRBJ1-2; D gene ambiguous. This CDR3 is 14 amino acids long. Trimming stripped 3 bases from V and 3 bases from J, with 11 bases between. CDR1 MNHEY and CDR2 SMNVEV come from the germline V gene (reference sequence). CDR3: CASSFGGPDYGYTF. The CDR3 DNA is TGTGCCAGCAGTTTCGGAGGGCCAGACTATGGCTACACCTTC.

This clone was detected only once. This CDR3 is CASQGQRQETQYF. As DNA, the CDR3 is TGTGCCAGCCAAGGACAGCGACAAGAGACCCAGTACTTC. The V and J genes are TRBV9 and TRBJ2-5; the D gene is possibly TRBD1 (6 bases). Between the trimmed V and J ends, which lost 7 bases and 2 bases, there was a span of 12 bases. The CDR3 sequence is 13 residues long. Germline V gene data show CDR1 as SGDLS and CDR2 as YYNGEE. The full variable domain, in which reference TRBV9 and TRBJ2-5 provide the parts outside the CDR3, is DSGVTQTPKHLITATGQRVTLRCSPRSGDLSVYWYQQSLDQGLQFLIQYYNGEERAKGNILERFSAQQFPDLHSELNLSSLELGDSALYFCASQGQRQETQYFGPGTRLLVL.

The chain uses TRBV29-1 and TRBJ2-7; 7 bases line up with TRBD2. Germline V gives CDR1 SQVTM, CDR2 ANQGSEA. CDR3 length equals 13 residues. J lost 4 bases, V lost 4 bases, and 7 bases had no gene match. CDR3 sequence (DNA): TGCAGCGTTGCGTTGGGGGGGGAGTACGAGCAGTACTTC. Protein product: CSVALGGEYEQYF.